This T cell receptor beta chain was sequenced during a study of T cell responses to AZD1222 COVID-19 vaccine. Profiled with immunoSEQ multiplex PCR; TCRdb holds only in-frame clones, not every one. The sample contains about 120,000 clones, more than 85% of which appear only once. In regard to this clone: Its antigen is currently unknown.

Study-wide points: Nearly half of spike-specific TCRs reportedly target unmutated variant regions. Baseline antibody screening turned up just a handful of seropositive AZD1222 recipients.

V was shortened by 9 bases and J by 9 bases, with 18 bases between the two germline ends. CDR1 is SGHAT and CDR2 is FQNNGV in the germline V gene. CDR3 length: 14 amino acids. The TCR comes from an adult who received the AZD1222 COVID-19 vaccine. V gene TRBV11-2 combines with J gene TRBJ1-6; possible D gene TRBD1, 5 bases. The specimen was peripheral blood, collected 28 days after the second AZD1222 dose. The CDR3 DNA is TGTGCCAGTTCCCGGGTGACAGACGGTTCACCCCTCCACTTT. It is translated as CASSRVTDGSPLHF.